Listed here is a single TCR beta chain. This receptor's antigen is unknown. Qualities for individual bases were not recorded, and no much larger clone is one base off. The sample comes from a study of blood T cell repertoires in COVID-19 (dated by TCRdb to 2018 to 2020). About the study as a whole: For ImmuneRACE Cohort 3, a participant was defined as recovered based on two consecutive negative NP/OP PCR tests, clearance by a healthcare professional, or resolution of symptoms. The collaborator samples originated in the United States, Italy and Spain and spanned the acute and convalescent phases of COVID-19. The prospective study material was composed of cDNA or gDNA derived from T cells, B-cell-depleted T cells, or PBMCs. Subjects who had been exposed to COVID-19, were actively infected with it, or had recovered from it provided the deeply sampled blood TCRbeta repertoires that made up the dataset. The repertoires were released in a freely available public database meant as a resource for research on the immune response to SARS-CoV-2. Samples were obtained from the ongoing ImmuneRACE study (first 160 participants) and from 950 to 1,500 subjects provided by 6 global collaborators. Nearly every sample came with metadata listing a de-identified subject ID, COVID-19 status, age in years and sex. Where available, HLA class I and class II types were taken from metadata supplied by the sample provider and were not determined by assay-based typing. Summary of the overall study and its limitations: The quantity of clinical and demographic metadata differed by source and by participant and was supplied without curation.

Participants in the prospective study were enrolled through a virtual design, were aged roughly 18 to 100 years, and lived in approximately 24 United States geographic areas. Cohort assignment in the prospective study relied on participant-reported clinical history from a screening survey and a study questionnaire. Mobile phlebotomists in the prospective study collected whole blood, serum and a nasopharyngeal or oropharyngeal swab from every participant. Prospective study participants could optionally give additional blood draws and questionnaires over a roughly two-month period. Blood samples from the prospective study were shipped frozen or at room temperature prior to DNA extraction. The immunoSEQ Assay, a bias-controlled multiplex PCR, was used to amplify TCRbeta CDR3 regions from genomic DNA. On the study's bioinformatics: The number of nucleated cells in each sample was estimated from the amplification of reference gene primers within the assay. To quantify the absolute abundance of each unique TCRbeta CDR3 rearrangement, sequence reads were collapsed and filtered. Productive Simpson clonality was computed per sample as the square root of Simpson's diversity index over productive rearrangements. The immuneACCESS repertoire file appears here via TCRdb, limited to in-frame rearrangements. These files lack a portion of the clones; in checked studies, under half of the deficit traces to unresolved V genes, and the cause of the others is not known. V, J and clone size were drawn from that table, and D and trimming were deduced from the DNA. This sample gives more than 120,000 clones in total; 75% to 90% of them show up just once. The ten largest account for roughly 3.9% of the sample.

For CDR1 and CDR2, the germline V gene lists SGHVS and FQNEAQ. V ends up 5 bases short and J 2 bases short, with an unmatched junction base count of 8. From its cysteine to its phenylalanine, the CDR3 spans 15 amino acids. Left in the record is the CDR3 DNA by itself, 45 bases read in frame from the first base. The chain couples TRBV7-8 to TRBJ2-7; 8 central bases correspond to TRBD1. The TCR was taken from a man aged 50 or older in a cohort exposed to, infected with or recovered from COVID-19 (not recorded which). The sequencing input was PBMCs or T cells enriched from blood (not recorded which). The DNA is TGTGCCAGCAGCCCTGCTGCAGGGGGCCCCTACGAGCAGTACTTC. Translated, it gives CASSPAAGGPYEQYF.